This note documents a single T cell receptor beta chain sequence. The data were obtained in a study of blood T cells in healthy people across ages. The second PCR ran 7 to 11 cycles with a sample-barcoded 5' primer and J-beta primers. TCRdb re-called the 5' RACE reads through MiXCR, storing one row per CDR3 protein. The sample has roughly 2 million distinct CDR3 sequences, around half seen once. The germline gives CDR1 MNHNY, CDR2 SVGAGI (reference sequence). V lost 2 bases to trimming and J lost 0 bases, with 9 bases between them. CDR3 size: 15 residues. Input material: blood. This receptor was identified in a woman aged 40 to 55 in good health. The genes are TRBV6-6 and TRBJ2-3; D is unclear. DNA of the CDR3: TGTGCCAGCAGTTACAAAGGTTCTAGCACAGATACGCAGTATTTT. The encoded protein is CASSYKGSSTDTQYF.